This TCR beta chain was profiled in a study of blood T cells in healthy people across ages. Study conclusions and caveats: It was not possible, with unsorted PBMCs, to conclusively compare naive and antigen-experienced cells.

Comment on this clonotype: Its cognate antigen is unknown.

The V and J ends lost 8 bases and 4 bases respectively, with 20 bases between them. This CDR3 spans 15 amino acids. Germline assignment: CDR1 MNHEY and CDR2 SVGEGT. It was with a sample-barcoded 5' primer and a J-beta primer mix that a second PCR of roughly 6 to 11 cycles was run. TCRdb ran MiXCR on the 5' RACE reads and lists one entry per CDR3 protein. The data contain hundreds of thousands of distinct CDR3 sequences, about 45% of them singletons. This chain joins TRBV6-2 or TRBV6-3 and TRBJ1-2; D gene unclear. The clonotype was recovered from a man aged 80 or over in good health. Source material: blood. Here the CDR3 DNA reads TGTGCCAGCTACCCCGCTGGAGGACTTAGCTATGGCTACACCTTC. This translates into CASYPAGGLSYGYTF.